Below, 28 T cell receptor beta chains from the same sample are listed, as sequenced in a study of blood T cell repertoires in COVID-19. The table came from immunoSEQ multiplex PCR; TCRdb's copy has only in-frame clones and leaves some out. This table holds about 190,000 clones, nearly 85% found once. The specimen was peripheral blood. These receptors originate from a woman in her 30s with acute or convalescent COVID-19.

This clone appeared once. This sequence joins TRBV5-4 and TRBJ2-1, with TRBD2 matching 9 bases. Germline-derived CDR1 and CDR2 are SGHNT and YYREEE (reference sequence). The CDR3 spans 17 residues. The ends lost 0 bases at V and 0 bases at J; junction bases unmatched: 4. The CDR3 region has the DNA TGTGCCAGCAGCTTGGCCGTTAGCGGGGGCTCCTACAATGAGCAGTTCTTC. Its protein is CASSLAVSGGSYNEQFF.

This sequence joins TRBV6-2 or TRBV6-3 and TRBJ1-5, with D tentatively TRBD1 (6 bases). V was clipped by 6 bases and J by 3 bases, with 21 bases between them. This CDR3 is 17 amino acids long. The germline V gene has CDR1 MNHEY and CDR2 SVGEGT. CDR3 in DNA: TGTGCCAGCAGCCGAGATATGACAGGACCCGCCAATCAGCCCCAGCATTTT. Amino acid sequence: CASSRDMTGPANQPQHF.

The chain recombines TRBV15 with TRBJ2-5; D is perhaps TRBD1 (5 bases). CDR3 length: 12 amino acids. CDR1 is LNHNV, CDR2 YYDKDF, per germline (reference sequence). V lost 8 bases to trimming and J lost 4 bases, with 11 bases between them. The CDR3 coding sequence is TGTGCCACCGAAGGGGCCCCAGAGACCCAGTACTTC. Protein: CATEGAPETQYF.

There are a few counts of this clone. This chain connects TRBV28 to TRBJ1-4; 11 nucleotides agree with TRBD1. With 2 bases clipped from V and 6 bases from J, the junction kept 5 bases outside the gene matches. Germline assignment: CDR1 MDHEN and CDR2 SYDVKM. The CDR3 contains 16 residues. CDR3 protein: CASSLRTGGAYEKLFF. CDR3 nucleotide sequence: TGTGCCAGCAGTTTACGGACAGGGGGCGCTTATGAAAAACTGTTTTTT.

The chain joins TRBV27 to TRBJ2-1, with TRBD1 matching over 8 bases. The CDR3 covers 13 residues. Unmatched junction bases numbered 8, after V lost 5 bases and J lost 11 bases. Germline V gene data show CDR1 as MNHEY and CDR2 as SMNVEV (reference sequence). CDR3 in amino acids: CASSTPTGVQQFF. The DNA for the CDR3 is TGTGCCAGCAGTACCCCGACAGGGGTCCAGCAGTTCTTC.

This chain joins TRBV7-6 and TRBJ1-5; D perhaps matches TRBD1 (5 bases). This CDR3 spans 15 amino acids. Germline CDR1 reads SGHVS; CDR2 reads FNYEAQ. Trimming shortened V by 1 base and J by 4 bases, and 11 bases separated the two germline ends. CDR3 nucleotides: TGTGCCAGCAGCTTAGACGGGGCGGGGAATCAGCCCCAGCATTTT. Its translation is CASSLDGAGNQPQHF.

This chain joins TRBV4-3 and TRBJ1-6, with 8 bases fitting TRBD1. Looked up from germline, CDR1 is LGHNA and CDR2 is YSLEER. V shed 3 bases, J shed 7 bases, and the junction held 5 bases outside the gene matches. The CDR3 is 15 amino acids. The CDR3, as DNA: TGCGCCAGCAGCCATGGACAGGGAGGCAATTCACCCCTCCACTTT. Its protein is CASSHGQGGNSPLHF.

The CDR3 nucleotides read TGTGCCAGCAGACTGACCGGGACAAACCCGTACAATGAGCAGTTCTTC. Its protein is CASRLTGTNPYNEQFF. The chain combines TRBV5-4 with TRBJ2-1, with a weak D call TRBD1 (6 bases). The germline CDR1 and CDR2 sequences are SGHNT and YYREEE (reference sequence). The V end lost 5 bases, the J end lost 4 bases, and 19 bases lay between the germline ends. The CDR3 is made up of 16 amino acids.

The chain recombines TRBV28 with TRBJ1-2, with D possibly matching TRBD1 (6 bases). There are 18 residues in the CDR3. Germline V CDR1 and CDR2: MDHEN, SYDVKM. V gave up 2 bases and J gave up 2 bases, with 21 bases separating them. CDR3 in DNA: TGTGCCAGCAGTTTAGCAGGGGTTATACCACCCCGCAACTATGGCTACACCTTC. The encoded protein is CASSLAGVIPPRNYGYTF.

The table lists this clone with a few counts. V and J are TRBV27 and TRBJ2-2; D may be TRBD2 (7 bases). The V gene's germline CDR1 is MNHEY and CDR2 SMNVEV (reference sequence). The CDR3 has 15 residues. Trimming removed 6 bases at V and 4 bases at J, with 15 bases between. The CDR3 DNA reads as TGTGCCAGCAGGGATCTTAGGGGGGGCACCGGGGAGCTGTTTTTT. Translation gives CASRDLRGGTGELFF.

This clone has a single count. This chain joins TRBV7-2 and TRBJ2-2; maybe TRBD1 (5 bases). CDR3 length: 16 amino acids. V shed 1 base and J shed 0 bases, with 9 bases lying between them. Germline V gene data show CDR1 as SGHTA and CDR2 as FQGNSA. The CDR3 sequence is CASSLVGPTNTGELFF. The CDR3 nucleotides read TGTGCCAGCAGCTTAGTGGGGCCAACGAACACCGGGGAGCTGTTTTTT.

This chain joins TRBV29-1 and TRBJ2-1; the D gene is possibly TRBD2 (5 bases). This CDR3 region has 14 residues. V gave up 6 bases and J gave up 0 bases, with 12 bases separating them. Per germline, CDR1 SQVTM and CDR2 ANQGSEA. Here the CDR3 reads CSVQARGSYNEQFF. DNA of the CDR3: TGCAGCGTCCAGGCCCGGGGCTCCTACAATGAGCAGTTCTTC.

The chain combines TRBV28 with TRBJ1-2; 9 bases agree with TRBD1. Germline loops: CDR1 MDHEN, CDR2 SYDVKM. Germline trimming cut 6 bases from V and 4 bases from J; bases unmatched to any gene: 6. This CDR3 is 14 amino acids long. The CDR3 DNA is TGTGCCAGCAGGGGGACAGGGAGACTCTATGGCTACACCTTC. Its translation: CASRGTGRLYGYTF.

This rearrangement joins TRBV4-3 to TRBJ2-1; 8 bases align to TRBD2. With 1 base clipped from V and 8 bases from J, the junction kept 7 bases outside the gene matches. The germline V gene has CDR1 LGHNA and CDR2 YSLEER. The CDR3 runs to 15 residues. The CDR3 protein is CASSQGLAGTHEQFF. The CDR3 region has the DNA TGCGCCAGCAGCCAAGGGCTAGCGGGTACCCATGAGCAGTTCTTC.

The chain employs TRBV13 and TRBJ1-5, with D tentatively TRBD1 (5 bases). Germline loops: CDR1 PRHDT, CDR2 FYEKMQ (reference sequence). V was shortened by 1 base and J by 5 bases, with 9 bases between the two germline ends. The CDR3 loop spans 14 amino acids. CDR3 amino acids: CASSLAGRDQPQHF. CDR3 nucleotide sequence: TGTGCCAGCAGCTTAGCAGGCAGGGATCAGCCCCAGCATTTT.

The chain is built from TRBV6-2 or TRBV6-3 and TRBJ1-2; tentatively, D is TRBD1 (5 bases). Germline V gene sequence: CDR1 MNHEY, CDR2 SVGEGT. V lost 4 bases and J lost 2, with 14 bases in between. The CDR3 runs to 15 residues. The CDR3 reads CASSLRQLRNYGYTF. CDR3 sequence (DNA): TGTGCCAGCAGTTTAAGACAGTTAAGGAACTATGGCTACACCTTC.

This clone was detected once. The sample holds other DNA sequences that translate to the same CDR3. This sequence joins TRBV28 and TRBJ1-5; D is unresolved. CDR1 and CDR2 (germline): MDHEN, SYDVKM. The CDR3 consists of 15 residues. V dropped 9 bases and J dropped 0 bases, with 15 bases sitting between them. The CDR3 nucleotides are TGTGCCAGTAGTGCAGATAACAATAGCAATCAGCCCCAGCATTTT. Translating it yields CASSADNNSNQPQHF.

The rearrangement uses TRBV30 and TRBJ1-4, with unresolved D. Trimming shortened V by 2 bases and J by 3 bases, and 13 bases separated the two germline ends. The germline gives CDR1 GTSNPN, CDR2 SVGIG (reference sequence). The CDR3 is made up of 15 amino acids. DNA for the CDR3: TGTGCCTGGAGTCTCGGGAGCGGGCCTAATGAAAAACTGTTTTTT. It yields the protein CAWSLGSGPNEKLFF.

This clone has only one observation. The rearrangement uses TRBV27 and TRBJ2-7; TRBD1 might be the D (6 bases). CDR1 is MNHEY, CDR2 SMNVEV, per germline (reference sequence). V was clipped by 3 bases and J by 2 bases, with 11 bases between them. CDR3 length: 14 amino acids. The CDR3 nucleotides read TGTGCCAGCAGTTTTTTGGACAGAACCTACGAGCAGTACTTC. This codes for CASSFLDRTYEQYF.

The rearrangement uses TRBV19 and TRBJ2-3, with D possibly matching TRBD2 (6 bases). V was shortened by 6 bases and J by 5 bases, with 15 bases between the two germline ends. CDR3 length: 14 residues. Germline-derived CDR1 and CDR2 are LNHDA and SQIVND (reference sequence). The CDR3 loop reads CASRRDQGRDTQYF. CDR3 nucleotide sequence: TGTGCCAGTAGGCGGGATCAAGGGAGAGATACGCAGTATTTT.

The rearrangement links TRBV7-2 to TRBJ1-2; a possible D gene is TRBD1 (5 bases). CDR3 length: 14 residues. Germline V gives CDR1 SGHTA, CDR2 FQGNSA. V lost 3 bases and J 6 bases, leaving 14 bases between the germline ends. The CDR3 is CASSLAAGGHGYTF. CDR3 sequence (DNA): TGTGCCAGCAGCTTGGCCGCCGGGGGACATGGCTACACCTTC.

CDR3 sequence: CASSRGGNTGELFF. DNA of the CDR3: TGTGCCAGCAGCCGAGGAGGGAACACCGGGGAGCTGTTTTTT. This chain links TRBV11-3 with TRBJ2-2; weak D call: TRBD2 (5 bases). This CDR3 contains 14 residues. Germline V gives CDR1 SGHNT, CDR2 YENEEA. V lost 5 bases to trimming and J lost 1 base, with 8 bases between them.

This clone was seen only a few times. This sequence joins TRBV6-2 or TRBV6-3 and TRBJ2-7; D possibly corresponds to TRBD2 (5 bases). Germline values: CDR1 MNHEY, CDR2 SVGEGT. The CDR3 consists of 14 residues. Trimming stripped 2 bases from V and 2 bases from J, with 10 bases between. CDR3 sequence reads: CASSYAGGPYEQYF. As DNA, the CDR3 is TGTGCCAGCAGTTACGCGGGCGGGCCCTACGAGCAGTACTTC.

A remark on this clone: At one end, the junction sequence differs from germline, possibly due to a read error. J is TRBJ2-7 and V is TRBV28, with 9 bases fitting TRBD1. This CDR3 region has 13 residues. The germline V gene has CDR1 MDHEN and CDR2 SYDVKM. For the CDR3, the DNA is TGTGCCAGCAGTTCATGGGCCACAGGGGGCCCGCACTTC. It yields the protein CASSSWATGGPHF.

This clone was observed once. The gene calls are TRBV6-2 or TRBV6-3 and TRBJ2-3, with D unresolved. The CDR3 covers 14 residues. V was clipped by 3 bases and J by 1 base, with 8 bases between them. Germline V lookup: CDR1 MNHEY, CDR2 SVGEGT. DNA of the CDR3: TGTGCCAGCAGTTATTTCAGTCGCACAGATACGCAGTATTTT. This codes for CASSYFSRTDTQYF.

This clone appeared a few times. The chain joins TRBV27 to TRBJ2-7, with 8 bases that match TRBD1. J gave up 5 bases and V 2 bases, and 2 bases lay outside the gene matches. From germline, CDR1 is MNHEY and CDR2 SMNVEV (reference sequence). The CDR3 loop spans 13 amino acids. The CDR3 loop reads CASSLTGQDEQYF. The CDR3 DNA is TGTGCCAGCAGTTTAACGGGACAGGACGAGCAGTACTTC.

The chain combines TRBV10-3 with TRBJ2-5; 9 bases align to TRBD1. CDR1 is ENHRY and CDR2 is SYGVKD in the germline V gene. Germline trimming cut 10 bases from V and 4 bases from J; bases unmatched to any gene: 7. CDR3 length equals 13 residues. The CDR3 loop reads CATGQGRGETQYF. Written as DNA, the CDR3 is TGTGCCACCGGACAGGGGAGGGGAGAGACCCAGTACTTC.

J is TRBJ2-3 and V is TRBV11-2, with 11 bases fitting TRBD1. V lost 5 bases, J lost 3 bases, and 7 bases stayed unmatched. The CDR3 contains 16 residues. Germline V gene data show CDR1 as SGHAT and CDR2 as FQNNGV. The CDR3 loop is CASSPIRDRGTDTQYF. In nucleotides, the CDR3 is TGTGCCAGCAGCCCCATCCGGGACAGGGGGACAGATACGCAGTATTTT.